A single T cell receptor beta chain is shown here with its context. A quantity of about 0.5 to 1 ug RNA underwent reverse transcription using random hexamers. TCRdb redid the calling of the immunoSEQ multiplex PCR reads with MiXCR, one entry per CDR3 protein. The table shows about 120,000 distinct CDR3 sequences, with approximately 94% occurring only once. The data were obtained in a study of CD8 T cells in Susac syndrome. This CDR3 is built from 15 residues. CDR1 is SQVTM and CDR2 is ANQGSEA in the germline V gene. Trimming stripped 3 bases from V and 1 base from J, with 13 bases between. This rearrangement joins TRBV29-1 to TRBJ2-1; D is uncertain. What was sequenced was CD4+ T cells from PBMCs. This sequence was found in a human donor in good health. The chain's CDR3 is CSVDRGEVSYNEQFF. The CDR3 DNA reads TGCAGCGTTGATAGAGGCGAGGTTTCCTACAATGAGCAGTTCTTC.